The 28 T cell receptor beta chains in this list originate from one sample, sequenced in a study of blood T cell repertoires in COVID-19. TCRdb's copy holds only in-frame clones and misses some; the assay was immunoSEQ multiplex PCR. The sample has about 370,000 clones; 80% to 90% are singletons. Sequences were obtained from PBMCs or T cells enriched from blood (not recorded which). The source of these receptors is a man between 18 and 29 years old who had recovered from COVID-19.

The CDR3 DNA reads as TGTGCCAGCAGCTCCACCGGGACAGGGGTCTACGAGCAGTACTTC. This encodes CASSSTGTGVYEQYF. This chain uses TRBV7-6 with TRBJ2-7; 10 positions match TRBD1. Germline V gene data show CDR1 as SGHVS and CDR2 as FNYEAQ. V lost 4 bases and J lost 3; bases outside the gene matches: 6. This CDR3 is 15 amino acids long.

The chain employs TRBV6-2 or TRBV6-3 and TRBJ2-7; a possible D gene is TRBD1 (5 bases). This CDR3 comprises 14 residues. Trimming took off 7 bases at V and 1 base at J, with 14 bases between the two ends. CDR1 MNHEY and CDR2 SVGEGT come from the germline V gene. In nucleotides, the CDR3 is TGTGCCAGCACCCCAAGGGGTCGGTCCTACGAGCAGTACTTC. This gives the protein CASTPRGRSYEQYF.

This clone appeared a single time. The chain employs TRBV7-2 and TRBJ1-2; 8 nucleotides agree with TRBD1. Germline V CDR1 and CDR2: SGHTA, FQGNSA. With V trimmed by 5 bases and J by 7 bases, 6 bases remained unmatched. There are 13 residues in the CDR3. The chain's CDR3 is CASSLDRESGYTF. The CDR3 DNA follows: TGTGCCAGCAGCCTGGACAGGGAAAGTGGCTACACCTTC.

The chain employs TRBV3-1 (or the pseudogene TRBV3-2) and TRBJ2-2, with 7 bases that match TRBD2. The CDR3 consists of 13 residues. Germline CDR1 LGHDT, CDR2 YNNKEL (reference sequence). The V and J ends lost 2 bases and 6 bases, in that order; junction bases with no gene match: 0. DNA of the CDR3: TGTGCCAGCAGCCAACTAGCGGCCGGGGAGCTGTTTTTT. It specifies CASSQLAAGELFF.

The genes are TRBV5-8 and TRBJ2-7, with 7 bases matching TRBD2. The CDR3 spans 14 residues. In germline, CDR1 is SGHTS, CDR2 YDEGEE. Trimming cost V 0 bases and J 6 bases; bases outside gene matches: 6. CDR3 in amino acids: CASSLGEGRGEQYF. The CDR3 DNA reads TGTGCCAGCAGCTTGGGGGAGGGTAGGGGCGAGCAGTACTTC.

On this clone itself: The germline gene is not matched at one end of the junction; a read error may be the cause. The genes are TRBV5-6 and TRBJ1-2; 7 bases match TRBD1. CDR1 is SGHDT, CDR2 YYEEEE, per germline. The CDR3 totals 11 residues. The CDR3 bases are TGTGCCAGCAGCCGTGACAGGGTCTCGGCCTTC. Translation: CASSRDRVSAF.

The gene calls are TRBV27 and TRBJ1-5; tentatively, D is TRBD1 (5 bases). Germline values: CDR1 MNHEY, CDR2 SMNVEV (reference sequence). The germline V and J ends were trimmed by 5 bases and 6 bases, with 11 bases remaining between them. CDR3 size: 13 residues. CDR3 coding DNA: TGTGCCAGCAGTAGCGGAGGGACTCAGCCCCAGCATTTT. Protein sequence: CASSSGGTQPQHF.

V is TRBV19 and J is TRBJ2-7, with TRBD1 matching 9 bases. This CDR3 contains 15 residues. Germline trimming cut 5 bases from V and 2 bases from J; bases unmatched to any gene: 7. Germline-derived CDR1 and CDR2 are LNHDA and SQIVND (reference sequence). The CDR3 here is CASSVAGQGTYEQYF. For the CDR3, the DNA is TGTGCCAGTAGTGTTGCGGGACAGGGTACCTACGAGCAGTACTTC.

The CDR3 loop is CSVWTGNEQYF. The CDR3 DNA follows: TGCAGCGTTTGGACAGGGAACGAGCAGTACTTC. The chain uses TRBV29-1 and TRBJ2-7; 8 bases are shared with TRBD1. J was trimmed by 5 bases and V by 5 bases; bases with no gene match: 2. The CDR3 is 11 residues long. Germline V gene lookup returns CDR1 SQVTM and CDR2 ANQGSEA.

The chain recombines TRBV28 with TRBJ1-3, with unresolved D. The germline V and J ends were trimmed by 2 bases and 5 bases, with 10 bases remaining between them. This CDR3 is built from 14 residues. In germline, CDR1 is MDHEN, CDR2 SYDVKM. The CDR3 region is CASSLPGIRNTIYF. The CDR3 DNA sequence: TGTGCCAGCAGTTTACCGGGGATACGAAACACCATATATTTT.

The chain couples TRBV6-1 to TRBJ2-7; TRBD1 is a possible D gene (5 bases). Trimming removed 1 base from V and 3 bases from J, with 13 bases in between. This CDR3 is 15 amino acids long. Germline V lookup: CDR1 MNHNS, CDR2 SASEGT. The CDR3 loop reads CASSEGQGAIYEQYF. CDR3 nucleotides: TGTGCCAGCAGTGAAGGGCAAGGGGCGATCTACGAGCAGTACTTC.

The J gene is TRBJ1-4, the V gene TRBV5-1, with 12 positions matching TRBD1. V lost 3 bases, J lost 3 bases, and 3 bases stayed unmatched. Germline CDR1 reads SGHRS; CDR2 reads YFSETQ. CDR3 length: 16 amino acids. The CDR3 DNA follows: TGCGCCAGCAGCTCGGGACAGGGGGCTCCTAATGAAAAACTGTTTTTT. Protein: CASSSGQGAPNEKLFF.

The chain couples TRBV18 to TRBJ2-3, with D tentatively TRBD2 (5 bases). The CDR3 has 16 amino acids. V gave up 3 bases and J gave up 2 bases, with 15 bases separating them. The germline V gene has CDR1 KGHSH and CDR2 LQKENI. CDR3 DNA: TGTGCCAGCTCACCGCCGGGGAATTCTGCCACAGATACGCAGTATTTT. Its translation is CASSPPGNSATDTQYF.

V gene TRBV6-2 or TRBV6-3 combines with J gene TRBJ2-5; weak D call: TRBD2 (7 bases). This CDR3 is built from 15 residues. Germline values: CDR1 MNHEY, CDR2 SVGEGT. The V and J ends lost 6 bases and 5 bases respectively, with 19 bases between them. The CDR3 loop reads CASRPSGGGGETQYF. In DNA form, the CDR3 reads TGTGCCAGCAGGCCTTCGGGGGGAGGGGGTGAGACCCAGTACTTC.

The genes are TRBV7-9 and TRBJ2-7, with 8 bases lining up with TRBD1. The ends lost 4 bases at V and 4 bases at J; junction bases unmatched: 9. The CDR3 runs to 15 residues. The germline gives CDR1 SEHNR, CDR2 FQNEAQ (reference sequence). CDR3 residues: CASSSEQGAFYEQYF. CDR3 in DNA: TGTGCCAGCAGCTCAGAGCAGGGGGCGTTTTACGAGCAGTACTTC.

This clone was seen just once. The V and J genes are TRBV11-2 and TRBJ2-5; 12 bases line up with TRBD1. V lost 1 base, J lost 1 base, and 4 bases stayed unmatched. Germline-derived CDR1 and CDR2 are SGHAT and FQNNGV. The CDR3 runs to 17 residues. The CDR3 nucleotides are TGTGCCAGCAGCTTAGCGGGACAGGGGGCCCCCCAAGAGACCCAGTACTTC. Protein product: CASSLAGQGAPQETQYF.

This clone was seen once. The chain uses TRBV6-2 or TRBV6-3 and TRBJ1-5, with a weak D call TRBD1 (5 bases). CDR3 length: 14 residues. The ends were cut back, 4 bases at V and 5 bases at J, with 12 bases in the middle. Germline assignment: CDR1 MNHEY and CDR2 SVGEGT. The CDR3 DNA sequence: TGTGCCAGCAGTTGGGGAGGGGCCGATCAGCCCCAGCATTTT. Residues: CASSWGGADQPQHF.

J is TRBJ1-5 and V is TRBV6-1; tentatively, D is TRBD1 (6 bases). V was clipped by 2 bases and J by 3 bases, with 17 bases between them. CDR1 is MNHNS, CDR2 SASEGT, per germline. The CDR3 contains 17 residues. Written as DNA, the CDR3 is TGTGCCAGCAGTGAAAGGTTTGGACAGAAAGACAATCAGCCCCAGCATTTT. Translating gives CASSERFGQKDNQPQHF.

This chain joins TRBV7-9 and TRBJ1-2, with 8 bases lining up with TRBD1. V shed 4 bases, J shed 5 bases, and the junction held 12 bases outside the gene matches. The CDR3 totals 16 residues. Germline loops: CDR1 SEHNR, CDR2 FQNEAQ (reference sequence). The CDR3 sequence: CASSYVDRGLKYGYTF. The CDR3 DNA sequence: TGTGCCAGCAGCTACGTAGACAGGGGACTTAAGTATGGCTACACCTTC. Full variable domain (missing parts from reference TRBV7-9 and TRBJ1-2): DTGVSQNPRHKITKRGQNVTFRCDPISEHNRLYWYRQTLGQGPEFLTYFQNEAQLEKSRLLSDRFSAERPKGSFSTLEIQRTEQGDSAMYLCASSYVDRGLKYGYTFGSGTRLTVV.

DNA of the CDR3: TGTGCCAGCAGTGAATGGATAGGTAGCCAGCCCCAGCATTTT. Translation gives CASSEWIGSQPQHF. The rearrangement links TRBV2 to TRBJ1-5; D uncertain. Per germline, CDR1 SNHLY and CDR2 FYNNEI. CDR3 length: 14 residues. With 2 bases removed from V and 7 bases from J, the gap between germline ends came to 12 bases.

J is TRBJ1-2 and V is TRBV6-2 or TRBV6-3, with 9 bases identical to TRBD1. Per germline, CDR1 MNHEY and CDR2 SVGEGT. The CDR3 is 15 amino acids. The V gene end was trimmed by 4 bases and the J gene end by 6 bases; junction bases not matched to a gene: 9. This CDR3 is CASSSGSGTGNGYTF. The DNA of the CDR3 is TGTGCCAGCAGTTCCGGGTCCGGGACAGGGAATGGCTACACCTTC.

The J gene is TRBJ2-7, the V gene TRBV5-4; D is uncertain. CDR1 SGHNT and CDR2 YYREEE come from the germline V gene (reference sequence). This CDR3 region has 14 residues. V shed 3 bases and J shed 0 bases, with 10 bases lying between them. Written as DNA, the CDR3 is TGTGCCAGCAGCTCCCGGTCAGGCTCCTACGAGCAGTACTTC. Residues: CASSSRSGSYEQYF.

The chain joins TRBV6-5 to TRBJ2-1; 12 bases map to TRBD2. V lost 0 bases and J lost 7; bases outside the gene matches: 4. Germline V gene lookup returns CDR1 MNHEY and CDR2 SVGAGI. The CDR3 length is 16 residues. Written as DNA, the CDR3 is TGTGCCAGCAGTTACTCCGGACTAGCGGGGTCTAATGAGCAGTTCTTC. It yields the protein CASSYSGLAGSNEQFF.

This chain uses TRBV28 with TRBJ1-6; 7 nucleotides align to TRBD1. The CDR3 consists of 16 residues. Germline-derived CDR1 and CDR2 are MDHEN and SYDVKM. With V trimmed by 6 bases and J by 4 bases, 9 bases remained unmatched. The CDR3 DNA follows: TGTGCCAGCAGATCCCCCGGGACAGCGTATAATTCACCCCTCCACTTT. This gives the protein CASRSPGTAYNSPLHF.

This chain links TRBV6-5 with TRBJ1-5; D is unclear. Per germline, CDR1 MNHEY and CDR2 SVGAGI. The CDR3 has 15 amino acids. The V end was cut by 0 bases, the J end by 4 bases, with 10 bases between. This CDR3 is CASSYSRSGNQPQHF. The CDR3 bases are TGTGCCAGCAGTTACTCGAGGTCGGGAAATCAGCCCCAGCATTTT.

The DNA for the CDR3 is TGTGCCAGCCTCCGAGAGATTGAAAAACTGTTTTTT. It is translated as CASLREIEKLFF. V usage is TRBV2 and J usage is TRBJ1-4; no reliable D call. Germline CDR1 and CDR2: SNHLY and FYNNEI. Trimming shortened V by 8 bases and J by 7 bases, and 11 bases separated the two germline ends. This CDR3 region has 12 residues.

The J gene is TRBJ2-3, the V gene TRBV7-2, with TRBD2 as a possible D gene (6 bases). CDR3 length: 15 amino acids. With 1 base removed from V and 2 bases from J, the gap between germline ends came to 10 bases. The germline V gene encodes CDR1 SGHTA and CDR2 FQGNSA. This chain's CDR3 is CASSLGGAYTDTQYF. The CDR3 DNA follows: TGTGCCAGCAGCTTAGGCGGGGCCTACACAGATACGCAGTATTTT.

The V call is TRBV2, the J call TRBJ1-6; weak D call: TRBD1 (6 bases). V lost 3 bases and J 8 bases, leaving 14 bases between the germline ends. Germline CDR1 SNHLY, CDR2 FYNNEI. CDR3 length equals 15 residues. In nucleotides, the CDR3 is TGTGCCAGCAGTGATATAGGGACACTTGATTCACCCCTCCACTTT. It is translated as CASSDIGTLDSPLHF.